This is a list of T cell receptor beta chains from one sample in a study of blood T cell repertoires in COVID-19. Sequenced by immunoSEQ multiplex PCR; TCRdb stores in-frame clones only, minus some. The table records roughly 56,000 clones, around 85% of them present only once. The material sequenced was peripheral blood. The receptors come from a human donor in a cohort sampled during active COVID-19. The CDR3 runs from the conserved cysteine through the conserved F or W. A D gene is named only where the DNA matches it firmly. Clone size is stated in some rows and not others, as once, few, many or a class when expanded.

J gene: TRBJ1-6; CDR3 length: 14; V gene: TRBV18; clone size: NA; D gene: NA; CDR3 protein: CASSPDRYNSPLHF; CDR3 DNA: TGTGCCAGCTCACCGGACAGATATAATTCACCCCTCCACTTT
J gene: TRBJ1-2; CDR3 length: 16; V gene: TRBV29-1; clone size: NA; D gene: NA; CDR3 protein: CSVEDLQGRRYYGYTF; CDR3 DNA: TGCAGCGTTGAAGATCTTCAGGGCAGGAGATACTATGGCTACACCTTC
J gene: TRBJ2-3; CDR3 length: 18; V gene: TRBV28; clone size: once; D gene: TRBD2; CDR3 protein: CASSFPKGTSKHTDTQYF; CDR3 DNA: TGTGCCAGCAGTTTCCCTAAAGGGACTAGCAAGCACACAGATACGCAGTATTTT
J gene: TRBJ2-7; CDR3 length: 13; V gene: TRBV12-3/TRBV12-4; clone size: few; D gene: NA; CDR3 protein: CASSLKDTYEQYF; CDR3 DNA: TGTGCCAGCAGTTTAAAGGACACCTACGAGCAGTACTTC
J gene: TRBJ2-7; CDR3 length: 15; V gene: TRBV6-5; clone size: NA; D gene: TRBD2; CDR3 protein: CASSYKAGESYEQYF; CDR3 DNA: TGTGCCAGCAGTTACAAAGCGGGAGAGTCATACGAGCAGTACTTC
J gene: TRBJ1-3; CDR3 length: 13; V gene: TRBV2; clone size: NA; D gene: NA; CDR3 protein: CASSVVYGNTIYF; CDR3 DNA: TGTGCCAGCAGTGTAGTATATGGAAACACCATATATTTT
J gene: TRBJ2-1; CDR3 length: 15; V gene: TRBV14; clone size: NA; D gene: TRBD2; CDR3 protein: CASSGRLAGGPSLLF; CDR3 DNA: TGTGCCAGCAGCGGACGACTAGCGGGAGGGCCATCACTCCTCTTC
J gene: TRBJ2-7; CDR3 length: 14; V gene: TRBV6-6; clone size: NA; D gene: TRBD1; CDR3 protein: CASSSGTAFYEQYF; CDR3 DNA: TGTGCCAGCAGTTCCGGGACAGCCTTTTACGAGCAGTACTTC
J gene: TRBJ2-7; CDR3 length: 18; V gene: TRBV21-1; clone size: NA; D gene: NA; CDR3 protein: CASSLPLRGDIGCYEQYF; CDR3 DNA: TGTGCCAGCAGCTTACCCCTCCGGGGGGACATCGGGTGCTACGAGCAGTACTTC
J gene: TRBJ2-7; CDR3 length: 12; V gene: TRBV11-3; clone size: NA; D gene: NA; CDR3 protein: CASSLSFHEQYF; CDR3 DNA: TGTGCCAGCAGCTTAAGCTTTCACGAGCAGTACTTC
J gene: TRBJ1-5; CDR3 length: 15; V gene: TRBV19; clone size: NA; D gene: TRBD1; CDR3 protein: CASGKVTGVNQPQHF; CDR3 DNA: TGTGCCAGTGGAAAGGTGACAGGGGTCAATCAGCCCCAGCATTTT
J gene: TRBJ2-7; CDR3 length: 15; V gene: TRBV12-5; clone size: NA; D gene: TRBD2; CDR3 protein: CASAKSAGGIYEQYF; CDR3 DNA: TGTGCTAGTGCAAAATCAGCGGGAGGCATCTACGAGCAGTACTTC
J gene: TRBJ2-1; CDR3 length: 14; V gene: TRBV29-1; clone size: once; D gene: TRBD2; CDR3 protein: CSVVGGRAYNEQFF; CDR3 DNA: TGCAGCGTTGTAGGCGGGAGGGCCTACAATGAGCAGTTCTTC
J gene: TRBJ1-4; CDR3 length: 13; V gene: TRBV7-8; clone size: NA; D gene: NA; CDR3 protein: CASSSRQNEKLFF; CDR3 DNA: TGTGCCAGCAGCTCCAGACAGAATGAAAAACTGTTTTTT
J gene: TRBJ1-3; CDR3 length: 14; V gene: TRBV28; clone size: NA; D gene: NA; CDR3 protein: CASSFQGSGNTIYF; CDR3 DNA: TGTGCCAGCAGTTTTCAGGGTTCTGGAAACACCATATATTTT
J gene: TRBJ1-6; CDR3 length: 15; V gene: TRBV10-1; clone size: few; D gene: NA; CDR3 protein: CASSRYGNDVSPLHF; CDR3 DNA: TGCGCCAGCAGCCGCTACGGGAATGATGTCTCACCCCTCCACTTT
J gene: TRBJ2-1; CDR3 length: 11; V gene: TRBV29-1; clone size: NA; D gene: NA; CDR3 protein: CSVQGNNEQFF; CDR3 DNA: TGCAGCGTCCAGGGGAACAATGAGCAGTTCTTC
J gene: TRBJ1-6; CDR3 length: 16; V gene: TRBV6-5; clone size: NA; D gene: NA; CDR3 protein: CASSWGHVGANSPLHF; CDR3 DNA: TGTGCCAGCAGTTGGGGACACGTCGGCGCGAATTCACCCCTCCACTTT
J gene: TRBJ2-2; CDR3 length: 14; V gene: TRBV10-3; clone size: NA; D gene: NA; CDR3 protein: CATSSGIGAGELFF; CDR3 DNA: TGTGCCACCAGTTCAGGAATTGGTGCCGGGGAGCTGTTTTTT